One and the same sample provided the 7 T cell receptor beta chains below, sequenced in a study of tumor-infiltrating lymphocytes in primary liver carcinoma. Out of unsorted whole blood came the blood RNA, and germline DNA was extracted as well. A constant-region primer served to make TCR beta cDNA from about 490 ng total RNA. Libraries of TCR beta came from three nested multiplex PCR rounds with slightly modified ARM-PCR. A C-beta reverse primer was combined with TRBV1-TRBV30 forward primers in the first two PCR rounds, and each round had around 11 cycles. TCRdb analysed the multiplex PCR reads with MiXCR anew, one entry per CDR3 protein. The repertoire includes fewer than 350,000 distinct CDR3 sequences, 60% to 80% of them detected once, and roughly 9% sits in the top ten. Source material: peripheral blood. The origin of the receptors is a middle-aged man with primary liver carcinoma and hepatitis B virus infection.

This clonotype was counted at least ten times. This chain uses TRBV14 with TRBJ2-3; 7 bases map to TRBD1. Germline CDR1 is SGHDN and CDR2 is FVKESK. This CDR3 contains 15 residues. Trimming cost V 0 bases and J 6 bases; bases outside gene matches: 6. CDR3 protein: CASSQDPQGVDTQYF. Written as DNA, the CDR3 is TGTGCCAGCAGCCAAGATCCCCAGGGGGTCGATACGCAGTATTTT.

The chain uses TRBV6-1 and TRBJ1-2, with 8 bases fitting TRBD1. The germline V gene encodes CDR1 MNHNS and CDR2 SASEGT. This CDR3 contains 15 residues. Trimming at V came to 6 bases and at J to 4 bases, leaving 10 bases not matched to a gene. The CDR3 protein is CASSQLTGEGYGYTF. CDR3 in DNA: TGTGCCAGCAGCCAATTGACAGGGGAGGGCTATGGCTACACCTTC.

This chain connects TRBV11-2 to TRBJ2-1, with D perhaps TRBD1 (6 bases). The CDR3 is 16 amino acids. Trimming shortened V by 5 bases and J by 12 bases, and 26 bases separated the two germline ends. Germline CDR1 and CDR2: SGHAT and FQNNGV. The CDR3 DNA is TGTGCCAGCAGCGGTTCTTGTGGGGGAAGGGGGTATGCGCAGTTCTTC. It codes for CASSGSCGGRGYAQFF.

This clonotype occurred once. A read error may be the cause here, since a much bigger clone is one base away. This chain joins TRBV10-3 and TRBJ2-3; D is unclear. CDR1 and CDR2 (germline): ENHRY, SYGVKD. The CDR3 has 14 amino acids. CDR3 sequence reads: CTISGQRDTDTQYF. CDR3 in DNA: TGTACCATCAGTGGTCAGAGAGACACAGATACGCAGTATTTT.

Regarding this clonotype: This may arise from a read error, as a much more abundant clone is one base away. CDR3 nucleotide sequence: TGTACCAGCAGTTTGACTCAAAAGTCGACCTACGAGCAGTACTTC. It yields the protein CTSSLTQKSTYEQYF. This chain links TRBV12-3 or TRBV12-4 with TRBJ2-7; D remains ambiguous. The CDR3 length is 15 residues.

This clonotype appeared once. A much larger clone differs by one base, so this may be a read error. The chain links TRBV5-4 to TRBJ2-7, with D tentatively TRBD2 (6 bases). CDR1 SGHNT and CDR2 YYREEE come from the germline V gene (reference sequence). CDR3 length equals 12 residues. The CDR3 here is CASSPAPGERYF. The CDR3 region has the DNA TGTGCCAGCAGCCCGGCCCCGGGGGAGCGGTACTTC.

The CDR3 DNA follows: TGCAGCGGAGGACAGGGGGCAGGGGAGCAGTACTTC. Protein product: CSGGQGAGEQYF. The rearrangement links TRBV29-1 to TRBJ2-7; 11 nucleotides agree with TRBD1. Per the germline V gene, CDR1 is SQVTM and CDR2 is ANQGSEA. After removal of 7 bases from V and 7 bases from J, the junction contained 6 bases not matched to a gene. The CDR3 has 12 residues.